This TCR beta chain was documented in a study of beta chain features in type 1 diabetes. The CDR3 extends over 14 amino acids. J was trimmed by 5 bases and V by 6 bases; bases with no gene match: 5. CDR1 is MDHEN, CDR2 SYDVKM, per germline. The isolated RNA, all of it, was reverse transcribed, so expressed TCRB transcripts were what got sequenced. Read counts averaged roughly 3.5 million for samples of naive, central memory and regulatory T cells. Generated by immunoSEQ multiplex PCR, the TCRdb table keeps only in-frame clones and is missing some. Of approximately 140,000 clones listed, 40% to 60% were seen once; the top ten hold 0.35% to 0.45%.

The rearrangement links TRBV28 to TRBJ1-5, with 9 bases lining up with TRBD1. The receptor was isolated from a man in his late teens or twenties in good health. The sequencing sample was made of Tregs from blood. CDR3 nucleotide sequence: TGTGCCAGCAGCCATGGGACAGGGCATCAGCCCCAGCATTTT. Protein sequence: CASSHGTGHQPQHF.